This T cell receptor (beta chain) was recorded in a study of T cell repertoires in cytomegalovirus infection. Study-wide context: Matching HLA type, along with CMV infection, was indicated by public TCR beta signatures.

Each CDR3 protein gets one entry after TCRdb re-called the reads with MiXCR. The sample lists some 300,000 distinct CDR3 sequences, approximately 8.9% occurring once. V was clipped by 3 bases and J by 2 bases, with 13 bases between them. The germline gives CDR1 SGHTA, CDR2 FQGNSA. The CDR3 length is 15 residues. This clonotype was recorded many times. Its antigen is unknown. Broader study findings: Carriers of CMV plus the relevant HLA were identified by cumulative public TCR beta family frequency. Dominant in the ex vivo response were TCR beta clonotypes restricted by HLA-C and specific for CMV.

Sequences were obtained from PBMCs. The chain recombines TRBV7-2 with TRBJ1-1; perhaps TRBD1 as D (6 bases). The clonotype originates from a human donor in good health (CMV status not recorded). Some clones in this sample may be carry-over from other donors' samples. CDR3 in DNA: TGTGCCAGCAGCTTGACCCGGGGGCCCAACACTGAAGCTTTCTTT. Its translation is CASSLTRGPNTEAFF.